In its sample, the clone carrying this TCR beta chain was seen a few times. Its target is not known. This sample is drawn from a study of blood T cells in healthy people across ages. Background on the study: Template switching retrieved approximately one barcoded beta molecule for each two T cells.

General study results and limits: Leaving the PBMCs unsorted stopped any conclusive comparison of naive versus antigen-experienced cells.

Next came a second PCR, run for roughly 6 to 11 cycles, which used a sample-barcoded 5' primer along with a J-beta primer mix. A template-switch adaptor with 12 random nucleotides tagged each cDNA molecule. TCRdb re-analysed the 5' RACE reads in MiXCR, keeping a single row per CDR3 protein. Of about 1.5 million distinct CDR3 sequences listed, about 42% are singletons. V was pared by 5 bases and J by 2 bases, with 4 bases of the junction left unmatched. The length of the CDR3 is 17 residues. Germline lookup yields CDR1 SQVTM and CDR2 ANQGSEA. Staff drew approximately 9.1 milliliters of peripheral blood from each donor.

Sequenced: blood. The gene calls are TRBV29-1 and TRBJ2-6, with TRBD2 identical over 15 bases. The receptor's source is a woman aged 18-35 years in good health. The CDR3 loop is CSVLGLAGGPGANVLTF. Written as DNA, the CDR3 is TGCAGCGTTTTAGGACTAGCGGGAGGGCCTGGGGCCAACGTCCTGACTTTC.